These 14 T cell receptor beta chains originate from one sample sequenced in a study of blood T cell repertoires in COVID-19. The protocol was immunoSEQ multiplex PCR, while the TCRdb copy is restricted to in-frame clones and leaves out a portion. The sample comprises about 13,000 clones, roughly 90% of which are singletons, and less than 15% rests with the top ten. Material for sequencing was peripheral blood. The receptors were sampled from a human donor in a cohort sampled during active COVID-19.

The V gene is TRBV21-1, the J gene TRBJ2-3; the listed D gene, TRBD2, was not tested against the DNA. TRBV21-1 is a documented pseudogene. The length of the CDR3 is 21 residues. CDR3 in DNA: TGTGCCAGCAGCAAAAGGACAGTAAGAAGGATAGCGGGGGGGCCAAAAGATACGCAGTATTTT. This encodes CASSKRTVRRIAGGPKDTQYF.

This chain links TRBV7-9 with TRBJ2-2; 9 bases agree with TRBD1. CDR3 length equals 16 residues. Germline V gives CDR1 SEHNR, CDR2 FQNEAQ (reference sequence). The trim removed 5 bases at V and 1 base at J, leaving 5 bases unmatched. The CDR3 loop is CASSRPGQGNTGELFF. DNA of the CDR3: TGTGCCAGCAGCCGACCGGGACAGGGGAACACCGGGGAGCTGTTTTTT.

The V gene is TRBV18, the J gene TRBJ2-4; D gene ambiguous. V was pared by 2 bases and J by 0 bases, with 5 bases between. The CDR3 length is 14 residues. Germline CDR1 KGHSH, CDR2 LQKENI. In DNA, the CDR3 is TGTGCCAGCTCACCAAAGCAAGCCAAAAACATTCAGTACTTC. Translation gives CASSPKQAKNIQYF.

The rearrangement links TRBV6-6 to TRBJ2-1; a possible D gene is TRBD2 (6 bases). This CDR3 region has 15 residues. Trimming shortened V by 7 bases and J by 4 bases, and 17 bases separated the two germline ends. Looked up from germline, CDR1 is MNHNY and CDR2 is SVGAGI (reference sequence). The CDR3 nucleotides read TGTGCCAGCATCGGAGGGGTGGAATTATACAATGAGCAGTTCTTC. Translated: CASIGGVELYNEQFF.

DNA of the CDR3: TGTGCCATCAGGGTTGGAGAGGCAGATACGCAGTATTTT. It encodes CAIRVGEADTQYF. The genes are TRBV10-3 and TRBJ2-3; D unclear. This CDR3 comprises 13 residues. V gave up 6 bases and J gave up 4 bases, with 11 bases separating them. Per germline, CDR1 ENHRY and CDR2 SYGVKD.

The chain joins TRBV5-6 to TRBJ2-5, with D perhaps matching TRBD2 (6 bases). Germline V CDR1 and CDR2: SGHDT, YYEEEE. With 4 bases removed from V and 5 bases from J, the gap between germline ends came to 18 bases. This CDR3 region has 15 residues. The CDR3: CASSDNHGTDETQYF. The CDR3 DNA sequence: TGTGCCAGCAGCGATAATCACGGGACTGATGAGACCCAGTACTTC.

The rearrangement links TRBV3-1 (or the pseudogene TRBV3-2) to TRBJ2-7; TRBD1 is a possible D gene (5 bases). This CDR3 has 15 residues. Looked up from germline, CDR1 is LGHDT and CDR2 is YNNKEL (reference sequence). V lost 0 bases and J lost 3, with 12 bases in between. The CDR3 DNA reads TGTGCCAGCAGCCAAGATACCCAGGGTTTCTACGAGCAGTACTTC. Protein: CASSQDTQGFYEQYF.

V gene TRBV24-1 combines with J gene TRBJ2-7; 12 nucleotides match TRBD1. Germline assignment: CDR1 KGHDR and CDR2 SFDVKD. CDR3 length: 15 amino acids. J lost 5 bases, V lost 3 bases, and 4 bases had no gene match. DNA of the CDR3: TGTGCCACCAGTGATCCGGGACAGGGGGCCAACGAGCAGTACTTC. The encoded protein is CATSDPGQGANEQYF.

The J gene is TRBJ2-6, the V gene TRBV3-1 (or the pseudogene TRBV3-2); the match to TRBD1 covers 7 bases. This CDR3 has 18 residues. In germline, CDR1 is LGHDT, CDR2 YNNKEL (reference sequence). Losses at the gene ends were 5 bases for V and 2 bases for J; bases not matched to a gene: 12. In DNA, the CDR3 is TGTGCCAGCAGCATTATAAGGGACAGTGCGACTGGGGCCAACGTCCTGACTTTC. Translation: CASSIIRDSATGANVLTF.

CDR3 region: CASSPPSTGNNEQFF. The CDR3 nucleotides are TGTGCCAGCTCACCGCCGTCGACAGGGAACAATGAGCAGTTCTTC. The chain couples TRBV18 to TRBJ2-1; 7 bases fit TRBD1. The germline gives CDR1 KGHSH, CDR2 LQKENI. V was clipped by 3 bases and J by 5 bases; unmatched bases: 7. The CDR3 loop spans 15 amino acids.

V gene TRBV6-6 combines with J gene TRBJ2-7; TRBD1 matches at 9 bases. Trimming took 6 bases from V and 0 from J; bases not matched to a gene: 9. The CDR3 length is 16 residues. CDR1 is MNHNY and CDR2 is SVGAGI in the germline V gene (reference sequence). In DNA, the CDR3 is TGTGCCAGCAGGAGTGCCGGGACAGGGTACTCCTACGAGCAGTACTTC. It specifies CASRSAGTGYSYEQYF.

This chain links TRBV12-5 with TRBJ2-3; a possible D gene is TRBD2 (5 bases). The V gene's germline CDR1 is LGHNT and CDR2 FRNRAP. The CDR3 has 15 amino acids. Between the trimmed V and J ends, which lost 1 base and 1 base, there was a span of 9 bases. The CDR3 loop is CASGLDGKGTDTQYF. DNA for the CDR3: TGTGCTAGTGGTTTGGACGGGAAAGGCACAGATACGCAGTATTTT.

The genes are TRBV4-2 and TRBJ1-4; maybe TRBD1 (5 bases). Germline CDR1 is LGHNA and CDR2 is YNFKEQ. V was trimmed by 0 bases and J by 7 bases, leaving 15 bases between them. The CDR3 is made up of 16 amino acids. CDR3 amino acids: CASSQDRQGAGEKLFF. The CDR3 DNA follows: TGTGCCAGCAGCCAAGATAGGCAAGGGGCAGGTGAAAAACTGTTTTTT.

J is TRBJ2-7 and V is TRBV5-1, with D perhaps matching TRBD1 (6 bases). The V gene's germline CDR1 is SGHRS and CDR2 YFSETQ. Trimming stripped 0 bases from V and 5 bases from J, with 18 bases between. This CDR3 is 16 amino acids long. In DNA form, the CDR3 reads TGCGCCAGCAGCTTGGATGCGGCAGGGGTGAGGAACGAGCAGTACTTC. Translated, it gives CASSLDAAGVRNEQYF.